This T cell receptor beta chain was sequenced in a study of T cells in Graves' hyperthyroidism and ophthalmopathy. Study-level points and caveats: Most clonotypes expanded in the thyroid (above 0.001) were also present in blood.

This clonotype appeared a few times. Its antigen remains unknown. Germline CDR1 MNHEY, CDR2 SMNVEV (reference sequence). Between the trimmed V and J ends, which lost 10 bases and 11 bases, there was a span of 16 bases. This CDR3 has 11 amino acids. Subjects aged 18 to 65 presented with newly diagnosed hyperthyroidism of less than 2 months' duration. The authors obtained PBMCs from about 9.5 ml of fresh peripheral blood. TCR beta CDR3 regions were amplified from RNA. Initially, a first-round RT-PCR of the TCR CDR3 employed the HTBI primer set. TCRdb redid the calling of the multiplex PCR reads with MiXCR, one entry per CDR3 protein. Found here are hundreds of thousands of distinct CDR3 sequences, about 15% of them singletons; the top ten hold 28%.

The chain employs TRBV27 and TRBJ2-3; D gene unclear. This sequence originates from a woman aged 18-30 years with Graves' hyperthyroidism that later progressed to Graves' ophthalmopathy. What was sequenced was blood. CDR3 in amino acids: CATSTGDGQYF. CDR3 DNA: TGTGCCACCTCGACCGGAGATGGGCAGTATTTT.